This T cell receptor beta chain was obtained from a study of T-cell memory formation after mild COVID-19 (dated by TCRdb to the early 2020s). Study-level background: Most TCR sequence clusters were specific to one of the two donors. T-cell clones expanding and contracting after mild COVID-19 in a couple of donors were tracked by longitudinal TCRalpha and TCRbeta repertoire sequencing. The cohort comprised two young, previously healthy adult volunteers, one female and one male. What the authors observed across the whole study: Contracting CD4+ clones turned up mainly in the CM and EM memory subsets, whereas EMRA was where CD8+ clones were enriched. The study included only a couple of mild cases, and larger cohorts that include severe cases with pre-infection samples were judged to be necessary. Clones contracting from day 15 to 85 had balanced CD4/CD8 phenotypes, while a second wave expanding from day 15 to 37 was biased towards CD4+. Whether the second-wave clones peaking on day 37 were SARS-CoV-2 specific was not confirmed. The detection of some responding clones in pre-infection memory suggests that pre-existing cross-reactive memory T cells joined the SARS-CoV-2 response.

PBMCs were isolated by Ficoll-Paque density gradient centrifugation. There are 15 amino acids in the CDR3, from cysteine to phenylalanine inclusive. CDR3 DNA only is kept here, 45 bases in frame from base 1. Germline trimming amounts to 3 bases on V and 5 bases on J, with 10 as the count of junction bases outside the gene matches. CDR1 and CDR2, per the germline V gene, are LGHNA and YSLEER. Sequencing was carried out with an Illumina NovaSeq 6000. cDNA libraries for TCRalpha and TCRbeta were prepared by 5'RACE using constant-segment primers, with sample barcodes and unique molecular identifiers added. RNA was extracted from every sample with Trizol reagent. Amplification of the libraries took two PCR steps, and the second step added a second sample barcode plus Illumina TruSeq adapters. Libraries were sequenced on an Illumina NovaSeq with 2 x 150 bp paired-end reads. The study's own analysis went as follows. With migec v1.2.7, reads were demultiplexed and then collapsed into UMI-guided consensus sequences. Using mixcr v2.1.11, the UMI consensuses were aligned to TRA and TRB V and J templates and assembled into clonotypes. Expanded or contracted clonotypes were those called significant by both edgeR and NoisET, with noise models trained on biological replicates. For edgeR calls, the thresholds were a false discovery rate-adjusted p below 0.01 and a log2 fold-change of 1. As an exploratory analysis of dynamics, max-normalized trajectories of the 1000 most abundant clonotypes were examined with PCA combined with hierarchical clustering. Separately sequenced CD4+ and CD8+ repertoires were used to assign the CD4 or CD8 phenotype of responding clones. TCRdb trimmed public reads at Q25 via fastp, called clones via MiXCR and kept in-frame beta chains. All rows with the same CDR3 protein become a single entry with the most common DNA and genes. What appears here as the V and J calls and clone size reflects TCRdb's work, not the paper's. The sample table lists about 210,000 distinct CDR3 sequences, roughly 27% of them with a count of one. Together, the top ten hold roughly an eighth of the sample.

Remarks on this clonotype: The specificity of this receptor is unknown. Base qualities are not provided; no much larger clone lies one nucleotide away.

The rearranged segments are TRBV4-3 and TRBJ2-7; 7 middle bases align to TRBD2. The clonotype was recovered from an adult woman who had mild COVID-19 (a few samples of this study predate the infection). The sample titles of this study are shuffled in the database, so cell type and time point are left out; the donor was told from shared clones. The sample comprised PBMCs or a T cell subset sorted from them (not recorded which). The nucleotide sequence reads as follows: TGCGCCAGCAGCCAGACGCTAGCGGCGGGGGACGAGCAGTACTTC. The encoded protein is CASSQTLAAGDEQYF.